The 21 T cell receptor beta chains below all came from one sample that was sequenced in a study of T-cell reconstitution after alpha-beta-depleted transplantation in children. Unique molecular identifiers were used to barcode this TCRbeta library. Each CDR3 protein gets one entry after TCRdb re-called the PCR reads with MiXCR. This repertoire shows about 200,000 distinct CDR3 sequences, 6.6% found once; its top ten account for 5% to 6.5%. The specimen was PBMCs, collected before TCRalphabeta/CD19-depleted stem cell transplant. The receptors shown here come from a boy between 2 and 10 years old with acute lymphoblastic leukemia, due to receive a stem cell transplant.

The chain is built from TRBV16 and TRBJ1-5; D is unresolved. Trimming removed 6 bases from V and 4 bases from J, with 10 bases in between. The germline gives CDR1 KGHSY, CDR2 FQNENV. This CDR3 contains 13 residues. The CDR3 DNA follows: TGTGCCAGCAGTCATGGACGGAATCAGCCCCAGCATTTT. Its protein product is CASSHGRNQPQHF.

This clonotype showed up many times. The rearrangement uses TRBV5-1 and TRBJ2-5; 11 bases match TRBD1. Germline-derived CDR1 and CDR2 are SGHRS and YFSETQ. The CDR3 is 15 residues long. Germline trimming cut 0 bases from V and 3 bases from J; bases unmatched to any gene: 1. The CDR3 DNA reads TGCGCCAGCAGCTTGGGGACAGGGGGCGAAGAGACCCAGTACTTC. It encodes CASSLGTGGEETQYF.

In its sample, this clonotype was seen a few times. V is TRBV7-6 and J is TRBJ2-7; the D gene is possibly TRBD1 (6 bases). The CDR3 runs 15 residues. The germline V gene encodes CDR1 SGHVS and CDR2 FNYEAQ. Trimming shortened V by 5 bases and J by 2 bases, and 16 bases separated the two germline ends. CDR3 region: CASSQGKGFTYEQYF. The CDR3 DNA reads TGTGCCAGCAGCCAGGGGAAAGGGTTTACCTACGAGCAGTACTTC.

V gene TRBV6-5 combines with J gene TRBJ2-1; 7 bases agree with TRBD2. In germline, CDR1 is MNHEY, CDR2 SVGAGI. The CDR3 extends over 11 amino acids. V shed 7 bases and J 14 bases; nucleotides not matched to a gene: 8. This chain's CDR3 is CASTLGGWEFF. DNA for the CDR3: TGTGCCAGCACCCTGGGGGGGTGGGAGTTCTTC.

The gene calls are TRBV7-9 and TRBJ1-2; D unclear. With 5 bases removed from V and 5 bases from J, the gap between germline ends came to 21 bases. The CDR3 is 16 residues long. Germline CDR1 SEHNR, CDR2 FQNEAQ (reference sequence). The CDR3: CASSGVADYGGYGYTF. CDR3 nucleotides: TGTGCCAGCAGCGGCGTGGCAGACTATGGTGGTTATGGCTACACCTTC.

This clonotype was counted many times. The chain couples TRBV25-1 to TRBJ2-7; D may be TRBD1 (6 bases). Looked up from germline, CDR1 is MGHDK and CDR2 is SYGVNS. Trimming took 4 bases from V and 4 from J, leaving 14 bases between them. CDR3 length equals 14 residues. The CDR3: CASSAGEGGYEQYF. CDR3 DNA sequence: TGTGCCAGCAGTGCCGGGGAAGGGGGTTACGAGCAGTACTTC.

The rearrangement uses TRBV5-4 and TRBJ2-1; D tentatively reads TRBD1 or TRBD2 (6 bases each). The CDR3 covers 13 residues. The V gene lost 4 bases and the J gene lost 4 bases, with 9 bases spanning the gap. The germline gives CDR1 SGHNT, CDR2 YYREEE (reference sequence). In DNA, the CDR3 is TGTGCCAGCAGCGGGGGGCCTTACAATGAGCAGTTCTTC. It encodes CASSGGPYNEQFF.

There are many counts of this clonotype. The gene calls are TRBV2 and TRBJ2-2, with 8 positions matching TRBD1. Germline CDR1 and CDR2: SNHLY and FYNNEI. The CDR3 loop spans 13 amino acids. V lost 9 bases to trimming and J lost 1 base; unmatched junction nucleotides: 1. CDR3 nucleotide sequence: TGTGCCAGAGGACAGGGGAACACCGGGGAGCTGTTTTTT. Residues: CARGQGNTGELFF.

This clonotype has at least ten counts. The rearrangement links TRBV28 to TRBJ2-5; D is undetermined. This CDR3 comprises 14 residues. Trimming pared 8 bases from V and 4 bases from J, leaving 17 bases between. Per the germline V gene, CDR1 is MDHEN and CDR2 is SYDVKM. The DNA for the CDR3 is TGTGCCAGCGCCAAACTGGTGGCATTAGAGACCCAGTACTTC. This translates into CASAKLVALETQYF. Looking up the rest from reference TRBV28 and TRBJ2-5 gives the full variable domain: DVKVTQSSRYLVKRTGEKVFLECVQDMDHENMFWYRQDPGLGLRLIYFSYDVKMKEKGDIPEGYSVSREKKERFSLILESASTNQTSMYLCASAKLVALETQYFGPGTRLLVL.

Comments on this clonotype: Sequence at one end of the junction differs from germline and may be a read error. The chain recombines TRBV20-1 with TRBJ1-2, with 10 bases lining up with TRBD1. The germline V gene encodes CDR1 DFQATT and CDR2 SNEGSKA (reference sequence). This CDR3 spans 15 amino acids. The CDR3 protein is CCARDIRDRGYGYTF. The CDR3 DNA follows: TGCTGTGCTAGAGATATCCGGGACAGGGGATATGGCTACACCTTC.

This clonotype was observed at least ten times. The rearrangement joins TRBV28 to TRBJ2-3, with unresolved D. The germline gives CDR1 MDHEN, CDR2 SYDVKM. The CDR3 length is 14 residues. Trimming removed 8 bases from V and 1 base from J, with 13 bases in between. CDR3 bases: TGTGCCAGCTACCAAGTCCCTGGCACAGATACGCAGTATTTT. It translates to CASYQVPGTDTQYF.

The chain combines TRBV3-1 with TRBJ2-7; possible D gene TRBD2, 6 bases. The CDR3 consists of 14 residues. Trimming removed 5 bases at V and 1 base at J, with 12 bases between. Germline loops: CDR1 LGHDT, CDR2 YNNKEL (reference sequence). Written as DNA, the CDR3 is TGTGCCAGCAGCGCCTCGGGGACTTCCTACGAGCAGTACTTC. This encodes CASSASGTSYEQYF.

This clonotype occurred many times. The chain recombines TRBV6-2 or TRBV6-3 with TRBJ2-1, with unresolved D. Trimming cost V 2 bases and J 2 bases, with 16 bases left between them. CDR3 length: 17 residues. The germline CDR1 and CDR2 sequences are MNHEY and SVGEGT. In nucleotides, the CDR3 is TGTGCCAGCAGTTACCTTGACCCTCAGTGGGCCTACAATGAGCAGTTCTTC. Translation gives CASSYLDPQWAYNEQFF.

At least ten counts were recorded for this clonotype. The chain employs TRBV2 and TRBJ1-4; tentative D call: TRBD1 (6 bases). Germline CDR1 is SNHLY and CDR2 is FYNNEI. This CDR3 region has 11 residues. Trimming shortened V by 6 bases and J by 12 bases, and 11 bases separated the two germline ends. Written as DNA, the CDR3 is TGTGCCAGCAGCGGACAGACGGAACTGTTTTTT. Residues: CASSGQTELFF. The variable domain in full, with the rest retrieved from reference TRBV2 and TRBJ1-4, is EPEVTQTPSHQVTQMGQEVILRCVPISNHLYFYWYRQILGQKVEFLVSFYNNEISEKSEIFDDQFSVERPDGSNFTLKIRSTKLEDSAMYFCASSGQTELFFGSGTQLSVL.

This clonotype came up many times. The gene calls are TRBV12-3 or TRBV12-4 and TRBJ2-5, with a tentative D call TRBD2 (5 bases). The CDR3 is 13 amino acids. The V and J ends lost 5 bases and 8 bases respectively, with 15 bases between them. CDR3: CASSKGGPNTQYF. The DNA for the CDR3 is TGTGCCAGCAGTAAAGGCGGGCCGAATACCCAGTACTTC.

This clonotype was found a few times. CDR3 loop: CASSTGQEAYNSPLHF. The CDR3 DNA sequence: TGTGCCAGCAGCACCGGACAGGAGGCCTATAATTCACCCCTCCACTTT. V and J are TRBV9 and TRBJ1-6, with 7 bases identical to TRBD1. The trim removed 4 bases at V and 2 bases at J, leaving 6 bases unmatched. In germline, CDR1 is SGDLS, CDR2 YYNGEE. This CDR3 is built from 16 residues.

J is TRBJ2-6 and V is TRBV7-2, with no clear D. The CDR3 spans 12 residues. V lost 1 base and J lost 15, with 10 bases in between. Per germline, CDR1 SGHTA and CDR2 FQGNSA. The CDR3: CASSLDPGPLTF. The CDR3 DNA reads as TGTGCCAGCAGCTTAGATCCCGGGCCCCTGACTTTC.

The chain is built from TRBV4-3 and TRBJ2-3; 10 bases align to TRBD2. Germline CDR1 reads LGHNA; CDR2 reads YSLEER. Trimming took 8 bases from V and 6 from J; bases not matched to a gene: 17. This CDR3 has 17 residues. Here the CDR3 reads CASGAQGASGSWDTQYF. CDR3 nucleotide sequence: TGCGCCAGCGGGGCGCAGGGGGCTAGCGGGAGTTGGGATACGCAGTATTTT.

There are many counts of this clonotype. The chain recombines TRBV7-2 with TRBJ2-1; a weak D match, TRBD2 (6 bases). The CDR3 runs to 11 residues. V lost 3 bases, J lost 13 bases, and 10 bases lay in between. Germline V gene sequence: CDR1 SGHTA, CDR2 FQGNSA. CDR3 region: CASSFIGGQFF. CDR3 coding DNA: TGTGCCAGCAGCTTCATCGGGGGACAGTTCTTC.

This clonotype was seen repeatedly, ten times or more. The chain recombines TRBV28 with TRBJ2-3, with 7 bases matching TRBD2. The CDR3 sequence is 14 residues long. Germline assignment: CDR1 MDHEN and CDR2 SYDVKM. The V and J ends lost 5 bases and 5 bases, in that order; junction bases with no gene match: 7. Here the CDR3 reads CASSDGGRKDTQYF. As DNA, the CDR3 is TGTGCCAGCAGTGACGGCGGGAGAAAAGATACGCAGTATTTT.

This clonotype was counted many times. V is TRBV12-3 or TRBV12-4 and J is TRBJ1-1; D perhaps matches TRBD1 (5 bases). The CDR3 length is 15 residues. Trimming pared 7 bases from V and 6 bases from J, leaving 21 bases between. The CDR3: CASNLGGAPSAEAFF. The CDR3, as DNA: TGTGCCAGCAACCTGGGCGGGGCACCCAGTGCTGAAGCTTTCTTT.